The 22 T cell receptor beta chains in this list originate from one sample, sequenced in a study of blood T cell repertoires in COVID-19. Here immunoSEQ multiplex PCR was the method, and the copy in TCRdb shows in-frame clones only, minus some. This sample carries about 190,000 clones, around 79% of them seen once, and the ten largest clones take 13%. The sample comprised peripheral blood. The receptors shown here come from a man in his fifties or sixties who had recovered from COVID-19.

This clone was seen a few times. CDR3 sequence (DNA): TGTGCCACACGAGAGCGGGGAAGCTCCTACAATGAGCAGTTCTTC. Translated, it gives CATRERGSSYNEQFF. The chain couples TRBV7-8 to TRBJ2-1, with TRBD2 matching over 7 bases. The CDR3 runs to 15 residues. Looked up from germline, CDR1 is SGHVS and CDR2 is FQNEAQ. V was clipped by 10 bases and J by 0 bases; unmatched bases: 9.

This clone was recorded only once. The chain couples TRBV7-8 to TRBJ1-2; TRBD1 aligns across 7 bases. The length of the CDR3 is 13 residues. Germline V gives CDR1 SGHVS, CDR2 FQNEAQ. After removal of 5 bases from V and 8 bases from J, the junction contained 8 bases not matched to a gene. The CDR3, as DNA: TGTGCCAGCAGCCCGAATACAGGGGAAGGCTACACCTTC. It translates to CASSPNTGEGYTF.

This chain uses TRBV7-2 with TRBJ1-2; D unclear. This CDR3 is 14 amino acids long. CDR1 and CDR2 (germline): SGHTA, FQGNSA. V lost 2 bases and J 2 bases, leaving 9 bases between the germline ends. CDR3 residues: CASSLNQLNYGYTF. CDR3 nucleotides: TGTGCCAGCAGCTTAAATCAGTTAAACTATGGCTACACCTTC.

This rearrangement joins TRBV2 to TRBJ2-2; 9 nucleotides align to TRBD2. Germline V gives CDR1 SNHLY, CDR2 FYNNEI. The ends lost 2 bases at V and 6 bases at J; junction bases unmatched: 4. This CDR3 is 15 amino acids long. The CDR3 spells CASSELLAGSGELFF. DNA of the CDR3: TGTGCCAGCAGTGAATTGCTAGCGGGATCCGGGGAGCTGTTTTTT.

This clone was seen only a few times. This chain links TRBV9 with TRBJ2-7; 10 bases fit TRBD2. The CDR3 spans 15 residues. V shed 0 bases, J shed 5 bases, and the junction held 5 bases outside the gene matches. Germline values: CDR1 SGDLS, CDR2 YYNGEE. CDR3 coding DNA: TGTGCCAGCAGCGTAGGTCTAGCGGGAGTCAACGAGCAGTACTTC. This codes for CASSVGLAGVNEQYF.

The chain joins TRBV28 to TRBJ1-2, with D uncertain. The CDR3 covers 13 residues. Trimming stripped 3 bases from V and 2 bases from J, with 7 bases between. The V gene's germline CDR1 is MDHEN and CDR2 SYDVKM. For the CDR3, the DNA is TGTGCCAGCAGTTTCTCCTTGAACTATGGCTACACCTTC. As protein: CASSFSLNYGYTF.

The J gene is TRBJ2-7, the V gene TRBV7-8; TRBD2 matches at 10 bases. J gave up 3 bases and V 1 base, and 3 bases lay outside the gene matches. The CDR3 is 15 residues long. The germline V gene encodes CDR1 SGHVS and CDR2 FQNEAQ. DNA of the CDR3: TGTGCCAGCAGCTTAGGCGGACTAGCGGACTACGAGCAGTACTTC. It translates to CASSLGGLADYEQYF.

The rearrangement links TRBV7-3 to TRBJ2-2; 8 nucleotides agree with TRBD2. CDR1 and CDR2 from the germline V gene are SGHTA and FQGTGA. The V gene end was trimmed by 4 bases and the J gene end by 5 bases; junction bases not matched to a gene: 6. There are 15 residues in the CDR3. The CDR3 DNA is TGTGCCAGCAGCTCCCTGCCTAGCGGGACCGGGGAGCTGTTTTTT. Encoded protein: CASSSLPSGTGELFF.

The rearrangement joins TRBV29-1 to TRBJ2-2; 7 bases are shared with TRBD2. The trim removed 5 bases at V and 1 base at J, leaving 10 bases unmatched. This CDR3 contains 16 residues. The germline V gene has CDR1 SQVTM and CDR2 ANQGSEA. The CDR3 bases are TGCAGCGTTTCGACGACTCTAGCGGAGAACACCGGGGAGCTGTTTTTT. Amino acids: CSVSTTLAENTGELFF.

This sequence joins TRBV30 and TRBJ2-5, with 8 bases fitting TRBD1. Per the germline V gene, CDR1 is GTSNPN and CDR2 is SVGIG (reference sequence). This CDR3 has 14 amino acids. V dropped 2 bases and J dropped 4; count of bases not matched to a gene: 6. CDR3 protein: CAWSTGGAGETQYF. In DNA form, the CDR3 reads TGTGCCTGGAGTACAGGGGGAGCAGGAGAGACCCAGTACTTC.

The genes are TRBV27 and TRBJ2-3; no firm D call. Germline values: CDR1 MNHEY, CDR2 SMNVEV (reference sequence). V was pared by 2 bases and J by 3 bases, with 9 bases between. The length of the CDR3 is 14 residues. CDR3 amino acids: CASSLVQATDTQYF. The CDR3 nucleotides read TGTGCCAGCAGTTTAGTCCAGGCGACAGATACGCAGTATTTT.

The chain has TRBV5-1 and TRBJ2-3, with a possible D match to TRBD2 (6 bases). Germline V gives CDR1 SGHRS, CDR2 YFSETQ. V was cut by 5 bases and J by 2 bases, with 15 bases left in between. The CDR3 is made up of 15 amino acids. In DNA form, the CDR3 reads TGCGCCAGCAGTGGGAGGCCGGGAAACACAGATACGCAGTATTTT. Amino acid sequence: CASSGRPGNTDTQYF.

This chain joins TRBV2 and TRBJ2-7; TRBD2 matches 8 bases. This CDR3 is built from 13 residues. Germline CDR1 and CDR2: SNHLY and FYNNEI. As DNA, the CDR3 is TGTGCCAGTATTCCCTATTTAGCGGGATTTAGAAGGGTC. Its translation: CASIPYLAGFRRV.

The chain recombines TRBV18 with TRBJ1-6, with TRBD1 identical over 7 bases. Trimming removed 3 bases from V and 7 bases from J; junction bases left unmatched: 3. Germline CDR1 is KGHSH and CDR2 is LQKENI. The CDR3 covers 14 residues. The CDR3 DNA is TGTGCCAGCTCACCGGACAGGAACAATTCACCCCTCCACTTT. The encoded protein is CASSPDRNNSPLHF.

The chain is built from TRBV5-8 and TRBJ1-2; D may be TRBD1 (6 bases). The CDR3 is made up of 15 amino acids. CDR1 is SGHTS, CDR2 YDEGEE, per germline. The V end lost 0 bases, the J end lost 5 bases, and 14 bases lay between the germline ends. CDR3 loop: CASSLGGGAPYGYTF. CDR3 sequence (DNA): TGTGCCAGCAGCTTGGGAGGGGGAGCTCCTTATGGCTACACCTTC. The whole variable domain, filled in from reference TRBV5-8 and TRBJ1-2, reads EAGVTQSPTHLIKTRGQQATLRCSPISGHTSVYWYQQALGLGLQFLLWYDEGEERNRGNFPPRFSGRQFPNYSSELNVNALELEDSALYLCASSLGGGAPYGYTFGSGTRLTVV.

This chain uses TRBV6-1 with TRBJ2-7, with 8 bases lining up with TRBD2. Germline assignment: CDR1 MNHNS and CDR2 SASEGT. V lost 0 bases to trimming and J lost 6 bases; unmatched junction nucleotides: 4. The CDR3 sequence is 14 residues long. CDR3 in amino acids: CASSEAGGGTEQYF. As DNA, the CDR3 is TGTGCCAGCAGTGAAGCCGGGGGGGGTACCGAGCAGTACTTC.

The rearrangement uses TRBV7-2 and TRBJ2-1; D perhaps matches TRBD2 (5 bases). Germline loops: CDR1 SGHTA, CDR2 FQGNSA. The CDR3 extends over 15 amino acids. V was shortened by 8 bases and J by 2 bases, with 16 bases between the two germline ends. This CDR3 is CASLGRGGPYNEQFF. The CDR3 DNA is TGTGCCAGCCTAGGCCGGGGTGGCCCCTACAATGAGCAGTTCTTC.

The V and J genes are TRBV7-3 and TRBJ2-7; perhaps TRBD2 as D (6 bases). CDR3 length equals 15 residues. The ends were cut back, 5 bases at V and 7 bases at J, with 21 bases in the middle. Germline assignment: CDR1 SGHTA and CDR2 FQGTGA. The CDR3 region has the DNA TGTGCCAGCAGCCCCAGCCTAGCCCGCCGGGGGGAGCAGTACTTC. Protein product: CASSPSLARRGEQYF.

V gene TRBV7-9 combines with J gene TRBJ2-7; possible D gene TRBD2, 7 bases. The V end was cut by 5 bases, the J end by 7 bases, with 21 bases between. Germline CDR1 reads SEHNR; CDR2 reads FQNEAQ (reference sequence). The CDR3 length is 15 residues. The chain's CDR3 is CASSRTYQQGGEQYF. CDR3 coding DNA: TGTGCCAGCAGCCGCACCTACCAACAGGGAGGGGAGCAGTACTTC. Full variable domain (rest looked up from reference TRBV7-9 and TRBJ2-7): DTGVSQNPRHKITKRGQNVTFRCDPISEHNRLYWYRQTLGQGPEFLTYFQNEAQLEKSRLLSDRFSAERPKGSFSTLEIQRTEQGDSAMYLCASSRTYQQGGEQYFGPGTRLTVT.

The genes are TRBV19 and TRBJ1-3; TRBD1 matches at 11 bases. The CDR3 sequence is 20 residues long. Per germline, CDR1 LNHDA and CDR2 SQIVND (reference sequence). Losses at the gene ends were 7 bases for V and 0 bases for J; bases not matched to a gene: 17. The DNA of the CDR3 is TGTGCCAGTAAACTCCGGGACAGGGGGTTTCTGTTAGCCTCTGGAAACACCATATATTTT. Its protein product is CASKLRDRGFLLASGNTIYF.

In its sample, this clone was seen many times. The chain links TRBV7-8 to TRBJ2-4; D is unresolved. Trimming stripped 3 bases from V and 8 bases from J, with 11 bases between. This CDR3 contains 13 residues. The germline V gene has CDR1 SGHVS and CDR2 FQNEAQ. The CDR3 nucleotides are TGTGCCAGCAGCTTCGAACGCACGGACATTCAGTACTTC. Translation gives CASSFERTDIQYF.

The V and J genes are TRBV7-8 and TRBJ2-7, with 8 bases that match TRBD2. The CDR3 covers 16 residues. The junction had 11 bases not matched to a gene; V was cut back by 1 base and J by 6 bases. Germline V gene sequence: CDR1 SGHVS, CDR2 FQNEAQ. The chain's CDR3 is CASSLVSGTRGREQYF. DNA for the CDR3: TGTGCCAGCAGCTTAGTTTCGGGGACTAGAGGGCGCGAGCAGTACTTC.